This T cell receptor (beta chain) was captured in a study of T-cell memory formation after mild COVID-19. TCRdb redid the calling of the 5' RACE reads with MiXCR, one entry per CDR3 protein. The data contain 350,000 to 500,000 distinct CDR3 sequences, roughly 18% of them singletons. The germline CDR1 and CDR2 sequences are LGHNA and YSLEER. Trimming took 1 base from V and 4 from J, leaving 17 bases between them. The CDR3 sequence is 18 residues long. This clonotype was picked up a small number of times. Its antigen is unknown. Study conclusions and caveats: Some clones that responded turned up in pre-infection memory, which suggests that cross-reactive memory joined in.

The sequencing input was PBMCs or a T cell subset sorted from them (not recorded which). The J gene is TRBJ2-6, the V gene TRBV4-3; D remains ambiguous. This clonotype was obtained from a man younger than 35 who had mild COVID-19 (a few samples of this study predate the infection). Cell type and time point are not known. The CDR3 nucleotides read TGCGCCAGCAGCCAAGTCTTTAGGCGTTTTTCCGGGGCCAACGTCCTGACTTTC. It is translated as CASSQVFRRFSGANVLTF.